The entry below gives a single T cell receptor beta chain sequence along with its context. Other DNA sequences in the same sample also yield this CDR3. The treatment denotes: some 19 received Ad26.COV2.S at low or high dose, single or two shots; 5 received placebo; per-sample allocation not given. The samples were gathered on day 63 after the first injection of vaccine or placebo. These data originate in a study of Ad26.COV2.S vaccination and SARS-CoV-2 variants. Here immunoSEQ multiplex PCR was the method, and the copy in TCRdb shows in-frame clones only, minus some. This table holds hundreds of thousands of clones, 89% found once. Deletions cut 8 bases from V and 3 bases from J, with 5 bases between. The CDR3 loop spans 10 amino acids. The germline V gene has CDR1 MNHEY and CDR2 SMNVEV (reference sequence).

This TCR was recovered from a person aged 18 to 59 who received the Ad26.COV2.S COVID-19 vaccine or a placebo. This specimen was peripheral blood, taken in a trial of Ad26.COV2.S vaccine versus placebo. The V and J genes are TRBV27 and TRBJ2-7, with unresolved D. The CDR3 loop reads CASGLYEQYF. CDR3 bases: TGTGCCAGCGGCCTCTACGAGCAGTACTTC.